This T cell receptor beta chain stems from a study of cytomegalovirus exposure and HLA in healthy donors. Overall study findings and caveats: A later analysis linked 16,951 TCR beta sequences to HLA alleles at 0.05 false discovery rate. As a later analysis showed, a missense DCLRE1C variant was linked to trimming of TCR beta V- and J-genes. In a later analysis, DRB1 alleles had the most associated TCRs; HLA-C alleles the fewest.

This clone was counted a few times. The target antigen is unknown. PCR was performed using 60 Vbeta and 13 Jbeta primers. TCRdb keeps only in-frame clones here, not all; method: immunoSEQ multiplex PCR. The sample shows around 150,000 clones, around 80% of them seen only once. There are 17 residues in the CDR3. The V gene lost 0 bases and the J gene lost 7 bases, with 19 bases spanning the gap. Per the germline V gene, CDR1 is MGHRA and CDR2 is YSYEKL. Sequenced material: PBMCs. The chain carries TRBV4-1 and TRBJ1-5; no firm D call. This receptor was taken from a man aged 25 to 40 in good health and CMV-seronegative. CDR3 sequence: CASSQDPLPGAGQPQHF. The CDR3 DNA is TGCGCCAGCAGCCAAGATCCCCTTCCGGGAGCAGGACAGCCCCAGCATTTT.